Below are 7 T cell receptor beta chains sequenced from a single sample in a study of cytomegalovirus exposure and HLA in healthy donors. The PCR employed 60 Vbeta primers together with 13 Jbeta primers. Sequencing was performed with immunoSEQ multiplex PCR; in TCRdb, only in-frame clones are kept and a portion is missing. The data hold approximately 160,000 clones, with less than 65% observed a single time. Source material: PBMCs. Receptor source: a woman in her twenties or thirties in good health and CMV-seropositive.

The rearrangement links TRBV7-7 to TRBJ2-1; TRBD2 might be the D (7 bases). In germline, CDR1 is SSHAT, CDR2 FNYEAQ (reference sequence). The V end lost 4 bases, the J end lost 0 bases, and 13 bases lay between the germline ends. This CDR3 region has 16 residues. The CDR3 DNA sequence: TGTGCCAGCAGCTCGGGGGGCGCGGGCTCCTACAATGAGCAGTTCTTC. This sequence encodes CASSSGGAGSYNEQFF.

This clone was seen a handful of times. V gene TRBV5-6 combines with J gene TRBJ1-2; D ambiguous. This CDR3 is built from 12 residues. Trimming removed 3 bases at V and 8 bases at J, with 11 bases between. Germline V CDR1 and CDR2: SGHDT, YYEEEE. Here the CDR3 DNA reads TGTGCCAGCAGCTGGGGAGGAAACGGCTACACCTTC. It translates to CASSWGGNGYTF.

In DNA, the CDR3 is TGTGCCACCAGCAGAGTTGGGGCAGGCGATACGCAGTATTTT. This sequence encodes CATSRVGAGDTQYF. This chain joins TRBV15 and TRBJ2-3; a weak D match, TRBD1 (5 bases). This CDR3 has 14 amino acids. Germline loops: CDR1 LNHNV, CDR2 YYDKDF (reference sequence). V lost 1 base and J 6 bases, leaving 11 bases between the germline ends. Full variable domain (missing parts from reference TRBV15 and TRBJ2-3): DAMVIQNPRYQVTQFGKPVTLSCSQTLNHNVMYWYQQKSSQAPKLLFHYYDKDFNNEADTPDNFQSRRPNTSFCFLDIRSPGLGDTAMYLCATSRVGAGDTQYFGPGTRLTVL.

This chain uses TRBV6-5 with TRBJ1-2, with 7 positions matching TRBD1. CDR3 size: 16 residues. The V gene's germline CDR1 is MNHEY and CDR2 SVGAGI. Losses at the gene ends were 2 bases for V and 2 bases for J; bases not matched to a gene: 8. The CDR3 DNA follows: TGTGCCAGCAGTTACACCAGCCAGGGACAGAACTATGGCTACACCTTC. It encodes CASSYTSQGQNYGYTF.

The chain carries TRBV20-1 and TRBJ1-1; 7 nucleotides match TRBD1. The CDR3 contains 11 residues. The V gene end was trimmed by 7 bases and the J gene end by 1 base; junction bases not matched to a gene: 0. Germline V gene sequence: CDR1 DFQATT, CDR2 SNEGSKA (reference sequence). The chain's CDR3 is CSGQGNTEAFF. CDR3 coding DNA: TGCAGTGGACAGGGGAACACTGAAGCTTTCTTT.

The chain couples TRBV10-3 to TRBJ1-1; 9 positions agree with TRBD1. The CDR3 consists of 14 residues. J lost 1 base, V lost 10 bases, and 7 bases had no gene match. Germline V CDR1 and CDR2: ENHRY, SYGVKD. CDR3 protein: CATWTGVGNTEAFF. CDR3 bases: TGTGCCACTTGGACAGGGGTGGGGAACACTGAAGCTTTCTTT.

This rearrangement joins TRBV9 to TRBJ2-3, with D uncertain. V lost 0 bases and J lost 6, with 8 bases in between. The germline V gene encodes CDR1 SGDLS and CDR2 YYNGEE. The length of the CDR3 is 13 residues. The CDR3 protein is CASSVDPADTQYF. For the CDR3, the DNA is TGTGCCAGCAGCGTAGATCCAGCGGATACGCAGTATTTT. Combining the CDR3 with reference TRBV9 and TRBJ2-3 gives the whole variable domain DSGVTQTPKHLITATGQRVTLRCSPRSGDLSVYWYQQSLDQGLQFLIQYYNGEERAKGNILERFSAQQFPDLHSELNLSSLELGDSALYFCASSVDPADTQYFGPGTRLTVL.